The text below deals with one TCR beta chain. The sample comes from a study of glioma-infiltrating T cells. The iRepertoire nested amplicon-rescue multiplex PCR amplified TCR alpha and beta CDR3s from RNA. In TCRdb, the multiplex PCR reads were re-called with MiXCR into one record per CDR3 protein. The sample consists of about 99,000 distinct CDR3 sequences, 25% to 35% of them appearing once. This TCR derives from a human donor with low-grade glioma or glioblastoma, undergoing nonglioma brain surgery, or in good health (not recorded which). Sequencing input: glioma tissue, nonneoplastic brain tissue, or PBMCs (not recorded which).

CDR3 protein: CASSFSGTSGGTDTQYF. The CDR3, as DNA: TGTGCCAGCAGCTTCTCCGGGACTAGCGGGGGCACAGATACGCAGTATTTT. The rearrangement joins TRBV7-2 to TRBJ2-3, with 13 nucleotides matching TRBD2. The CDR3 length is 17 residues. V was pared by 3 bases and J by 1 base, with 4 bases of the junction left unmatched. Germline CDR1 and CDR2: SGHTA and FQGNSA.